This T cell receptor (beta chain) was retrieved from a study of T cell responses to AZD1222 COVID-19 vaccine. Turning to the study itself: Pooling covered second doses at about 4 or about 12 weeks.

With respect to this clone: The antigen is unknown.

The CDR3 sequence is 12 residues long. Germline CDR1 is LNHDA and CDR2 is SQIVND (reference sequence). V was clipped by 9 bases and J by 3 bases, with 11 bases between them. Here immunoSEQ multiplex PCR was the method, and the copy in TCRdb shows in-frame clones only, minus some. The sample carries more than 30,000 clones, approximately 89% recorded once. Findings and caveats of the study: A reported finding is that nearly half of spike-specific TCRs target unmutated variant regions. In a largely white British group with more females than males, clonal diversity was possibly underestimated. Across the whole spike, CD4 TCRs peaked at regions 160-218 and 743-854.

This chain links TRBV19 with TRBJ1-1; D is unresolved. The sample here was peripheral blood, taken on day 0 of AZD1222 vaccination. This TCR was recovered from an adult in good health. The DNA of the CDR3 is TGTGCCAGAGACCTGGCGGACACTGAAGCTTTCTTT. Amino acid sequence: CARDLADTEAFF.